This entry lists 21 T cell receptor beta chains sequenced from one sample in a study of T cells in Graves' hyperthyroidism and ophthalmopathy. Amplified TCR beta CDR3 regions came from RNA transcripts. Initially, a first-round RT-PCR of the TCR CDR3 employed the HTBI primer set. TCRdb redid the calling of the multiplex PCR reads with MiXCR, one entry per CDR3 protein. The table lists 600,000 to 750,000 distinct CDR3 sequences, 15% to 20% of them singletons. The sample taken for sequencing was blood. These receptors all stem from a man over 45 with Graves' hyperthyroidism.

This clonotype was detected ten times or more. J is TRBJ2-2 and V is TRBV27, with D tentatively TRBD2 (6 bases). Between the trimmed V and J ends, which lost 7 bases and 0 bases, there was a span of 15 bases. The CDR3 covers 16 residues. CDR1 is MNHEY and CDR2 is SMNVEV in the germline V gene (reference sequence). The CDR3 sequence: CASTDLREANTGELFF. CDR3 sequence (DNA): TGTGCCAGCACCGACCTGCGGGAAGCGAACACCGGGGAGCTGTTTTTT.

This clonotype was observed at least ten times. V gene TRBV11-2 combines with J gene TRBJ2-1; no definite D call. The V gene lost 7 bases and the J gene lost 6 bases, with 16 bases spanning the gap. The CDR3 covers 14 residues. CDR1 is SGHAT and CDR2 is FQNNGV in the germline V gene. CDR3 coding DNA: TGTGCCAGCACCCCTTTGATTGCGTCCAATGAGCAGTTCTTC. Amino acid sequence: CASTPLIASNEQFF.

This clonotype was recorded a few times. The chain is built from TRBV19 and TRBJ1-1, with D uncertain. The CDR3 totals 13 residues. Germline CDR1 LNHDA, CDR2 SQIVND (reference sequence). Trimming shortened V by 7 bases and J by 0 bases, and 9 bases separated the two germline ends. The CDR3 loop reads CASTTALNTEAFF. The CDR3 nucleotides are TGTGCCAGTACCACGGCCCTGAACACTGAAGCTTTCTTT. The whole variable domain, remainder taken from reference TRBV19 and TRBJ1-1, is DGGITQSPKYLFRKEGQNVTLSCEQNLNHDAMYWYRQDPGQGLRLIYYSQIVNDFQKGDIAEGYSVSREKKESFPLTVTSAQKNPTAFYLCASTTALNTEAFFGQGTRLTVV.

This clonotype showed up many times. The rearrangement links TRBV14 to TRBJ2-7; D remains unclear. The germline V and J ends were trimmed by 4 bases and 3 bases, with 10 bases remaining between them. Germline V CDR1 and CDR2: SGHDN, FVKESK. The CDR3 contains 13 residues. CDR3: CASSRDWDYEQYF. The CDR3 DNA follows: TGTGCCAGCAGCCGAGACTGGGACTACGAGCAGTACTTC.

This clonotype has just a few counts. The chain is built from TRBV20-1 and TRBJ2-7, with 9 bases lining up with TRBD1. After removal of 4 bases from V and 3 bases from J, the junction contained 7 bases not matched to a gene. Germline CDR1 and CDR2: DFQATT and SNEGSKA (reference sequence). The CDR3 totals 14 residues. The CDR3 sequence: CSATRMGQGYEQYF. CDR3 DNA: TGCAGTGCTACCCGGATGGGACAGGGCTACGAGCAGTACTTC.

Ten or more counts support this clonotype. Here the CDR3 reads CASSVRTVRNQPQHF. Here the CDR3 DNA reads TGTGCCAGCAGTGTTCGGACAGTCCGCAATCAGCCCCAGCATTTT. The V and J genes are TRBV2 and TRBJ1-5, with D perhaps TRBD1 (6 bases). The germline V and J ends were trimmed by 4 bases and 2 bases, with 12 bases remaining between them. Germline V gene sequence: CDR1 SNHLY, CDR2 FYNNEI. There are 15 residues in the CDR3.

This clonotype was recorded many times. The chain links TRBV5-1 to TRBJ2-1; no reliable D call. This CDR3 contains 15 residues. The V and J ends lost 0 bases and 0 bases respectively, with 7 bases between them. CDR1 is SGHRS and CDR2 is YFSETQ in the germline V gene. CDR3 sequence (DNA): TGCGCCAGCAGCTTGGAATCAAGCTCCTACAATGAGCAGTTCTTC. It specifies CASSLESSSYNEQFF. The complete variable domain, with remaining parts taken from reference TRBV5-1 and TRBJ2-1, reads KAGVTQTPRYLIKTRGQQVTLSCSPISGHRSVSWYQQTPGQGLQFLFEYFSETQRNKGNFPGRFSGRQFSNSRSEMNVSTLELGDSALYLCASSLESSSYNEQFFGPGTRLTVL.

As for this clonotype: A read error is possible here, since a much larger clone lies one base away. The chain uses TRBV28 and TRBJ2-3, with D possibly matching TRBD2 (5 bases). From germline, CDR1 is MDHEN and CDR2 SYDVKM. V lost 11 bases and J 2 bases, leaving 17 bases between the germline ends. The CDR3 runs 14 residues. Here the CDR3 reads CADALAPVTDTQYF. Here the CDR3 DNA reads TGTGCCGATGCTTTAGCGCCTGTCACAGATACGCAGTATTTT.

The chain combines TRBV12-3 or TRBV12-4 with TRBJ2-7; 13 positions agree with TRBD2. Trimming took 5 bases from V and 0 from J; bases not matched to a gene: 10. CDR3 length: 18 residues. CDR3 loop: CASSSERLAGGISYEQYF. CDR3 coding DNA: TGTGCCAGCAGTAGCGAACGACTAGCGGGAGGAATCTCCTACGAGCAGTACTTC.

This clonotype was picked up a small number of times. This rearrangement joins TRBV30 to TRBJ1-4; D not resolved. With 4 bases removed from V and 7 bases from J, the gap between germline ends came to 13 bases. The CDR3 covers 13 residues. Germline V lookup: CDR1 GTSNPN, CDR2 SVGIG (reference sequence). This CDR3 reads CAWTLKGLEKLFF. The DNA for the CDR3 is TGTGCCTGGACTCTTAAAGGCCTTGAAAAACTGTTTTTT.

This clonotype was counted at least ten times. V and J are TRBV28 and TRBJ2-7, with 7 bases fitting TRBD2. V trimming: 3 bases; J trimming: 3 bases; junction bases outside the gene matches: 8. The CDR3 is 15 amino acids. Germline V gives CDR1 MDHEN, CDR2 SYDVKM. This chain's CDR3 is CASSLKAGVGYEQYF. The CDR3 DNA reads as TGTGCCAGCAGTTTGAAGGCGGGAGTAGGCTACGAGCAGTACTTC.

This clonotype came up many times. This chain uses TRBV6-1 with TRBJ2-2; a possible D gene is TRBD1 (6 bases). Germline loops: CDR1 MNHNS, CDR2 SASEGT. Trimming cost V 8 bases and J 10 bases, with 17 bases left between them. The CDR3 is made up of 13 amino acids. DNA of the CDR3: TGTGCCAGCTCCGACAGGCCCAGGGAGGAGCTGTTTTTT. This codes for CASSDRPREELFF.

A remark on this clonotype: This may be a read error: a much more frequent sequence differs by one nucleotide. CDR3 nucleotide sequence: TGTGCCAGCCGCGGACGGATCGATCAGCCCCAGCATTTT. Protein product: CASRGRIDQPQHF. V usage is TRBV28 and J usage is TRBJ1-5; no definite D call. V was cut by 8 bases and J by 5 bases, with 13 bases left in between. CDR1 is MDHEN and CDR2 is SYDVKM in the germline V gene. The CDR3 covers 13 residues.

This clonotype came up many times. This chain links TRBV11-2 with TRBJ2-1; D gene uncertain. Trimming took off 1 base at V and 7 bases at J, with 5 bases between the two ends. In germline, CDR1 is SGHAT, CDR2 FQNNGV. The CDR3 loop spans 12 amino acids. In DNA, the CDR3 is TGTGCCAGCAGCTTAGGCCGAAATGAGCAGTTCTTC. It codes for CASSLGRNEQFF.

At least ten counts were recorded for this clonotype. The chain combines TRBV28 with TRBJ1-4, with D possibly TRBD1 on 6 matching bases. The CDR3 is made up of 17 amino acids. From germline, CDR1 is MDHEN and CDR2 SYDVKM. V lost 6 bases to trimming and J lost 8 bases, with 25 bases between them. The CDR3 bases are TGTGCCAGCAGCATGACCCCGGGACAAGGTCATGGGGAAAAACTGTTTTTT. Translating it yields CASSMTPGQGHGEKLFF. Full variable domain (remainder filled in from reference TRBV28 and TRBJ1-4): DVKVTQSSRYLVKRTGEKVFLECVQDMDHENMFWYRQDPGLGLRLIYFSYDVKMKEKGDIPEGYSVSREKKERFSLILESASTNQTSMYLCASSMTPGQGHGEKLFFGSGTQLSVL.

This clonotype was detected only a few times. This chain connects TRBV7-2 to TRBJ2-1; D possibly uses TRBD1 or TRBD2 (5 bases each). V was pared by 5 bases and J by 14 bases, with 13 bases between. The CDR3 loop spans 11 amino acids. Germline V lookup: CDR1 SGHTA, CDR2 FQGNSA. The DNA of the CDR3 is TGTGCCAGCAGCATCGGGACCCGGGAGTTCTTC. This gives the protein CASSIGTREFF. The whole variable domain, remainder taken from reference TRBV7-2 and TRBJ2-1, is GAGVSQSPSNKVTEKGKDVELRCDPISGHTALYWYRQSLGQGLEFLIYFQGNSAPDKSGLPSDRFSAERTGGSVSTLTIQRTQQEDSAVYLCASSIGTREFFGPGTRLTVL.

This clonotype was counted between two and nine times. A much larger clone sits a single nucleotide away, making a read error possible. The V call is TRBV11-2, the J call TRBJ2-7; D not resolved. CDR3 length: 14 residues. CDR1 is SGHAT and CDR2 is FQNNGV in the germline V gene. DNA for the CDR3: TGTGCCAGCAGCTTAAGTATAGGAGCCTACGGGCAGTACTTC. Amino acid sequence: CASSLSIGAYGQYF.

The gene calls are TRBV5-1 and TRBJ2-5; TRBD2 might be the D (5 bases). The V gene's germline CDR1 is SGHRS and CDR2 YFSETQ. The CDR3 spans 14 residues. Trimming took off 2 bases at V and 1 base at J, with 9 bases between the two ends. The CDR3: CASSFAGAQETQYF. The DNA for the CDR3 is TGCGCCAGCAGCTTTGCGGGCGCCCAAGAGACCCAGTACTTC.

The V call is TRBV2, the J call TRBJ2-3; D call uncertain. Trimming took 8 bases from V and 4 from J, leaving 7 bases between them. This CDR3 has 11 residues. Germline V gives CDR1 SNHLY, CDR2 FYNNEI. The CDR3 sequence is CASPSADTQYF. The CDR3 nucleotides are TGTGCCAGCCCTTCCGCAGATACGCAGTATTTT.

This clonotype was recorded many times. The chain recombines TRBV6-2 or TRBV6-3 with TRBJ2-7, with TRBD2 as a possible D gene (6 bases). The V end lost 7 bases, the J end lost 7 bases, and 20 bases lay between the germline ends. Germline V gives CDR1 MNHEY, CDR2 SVGEGT. CDR3 length: 14 amino acids. The CDR3 DNA reads TGTGCCAGCACAAATCCGACTAGGCGCGGAGAGCAGTACTTC. Protein sequence: CASTNPTRRGEQYF.

This clonotype showed up just a few times. This chain joins TRBV30 and TRBJ2-5, with 10 bases matching TRBD2. Germline V CDR1 and CDR2: GTSNPN, SVGIG (reference sequence). This CDR3 contains 14 residues. V trimming: 4 bases; J trimming: 1 base; junction bases outside the gene matches: 3. The CDR3 DNA is TGTGCCTGGACTAGCGGGAGAGGCCAAGAGACCCAGTACTTC. It is translated as CAWTSGRGQETQYF. Filled out from reference TRBV30 and TRBJ2-5, the complete variable domain reads SQTIHQWPATLVQPVGSPLSLECTVEGTSNPNLYWYRQAAGRGLQLLFYSVGIGQISSEVPQNLSASRPQDRQFILSSKKLLLSDSGFYLCAWTSGRGQETQYFGPGTRLLVL.